The 21 T cell receptor beta chains below were found in one sample sequenced in a study of blood T cell repertoires in COVID-19. Produced via immunoSEQ multiplex PCR; TCRdb's table is partial and in-frame only. The sample lists approximately 210,000 clones, under 90% occurring once. The specimen sequenced was peripheral blood. These receptors all stem from a human donor in a cohort sampled during active COVID-19.

This clone was observed a handful of times. This chain uses TRBV5-4 with TRBJ2-7; 14 bases are shared with TRBD2. Per the germline V gene, CDR1 is SGHNT and CDR2 is YYREEE (reference sequence). This CDR3 is built from 16 residues. After removal of 4 bases from V and 5 bases from J, the junction contained 8 bases not matched to a gene. This CDR3 reads CASSPGLAGGVDEQYF. CDR3 nucleotides: TGTGCCAGCAGCCCCGGACTAGCGGGAGGTGTTGACGAGCAGTACTTC.

The V and J genes are TRBV23-1 and TRBJ2-1; 13 bases agree with TRBD2. TRBV23-1 is an ORF, and what it does is uncertain. The V segment lost 0 bases and the J segment 2 bases; nucleotides outside the gene matches: 10. CDR3 size: 20 residues. The CDR3 sequence: CASSQSKGLAGLQTYNEQFF. The CDR3 DNA reads TGCGCCAGCAGTCAATCGAAGGGACTAGCGGGGCTTCAGACCTACAATGAGCAGTTCTTC.

This sequence joins TRBV2 and TRBJ1-2; D may be TRBD1 (6 bases). Per the germline V gene, CDR1 is SNHLY and CDR2 is FYNNEI. The CDR3 runs 16 residues. With 6 bases removed from V and 0 bases from J, the gap between germline ends came to 17 bases. CDR3 nucleotide sequence: TGTGCCAGCAGGCGGGTCGGGTCAGGGGCTAACTATGGCTACACCTTC. This codes for CASRRVGSGANYGYTF.

The rearrangement uses TRBV19 and TRBJ1-5; D is possibly TRBD1 (5 bases). V was trimmed by 4 bases and J by 7 bases, leaving 29 bases between them. Germline CDR1 reads LNHDA; CDR2 reads SQIVND (reference sequence). This CDR3 has 19 amino acids. In DNA form, the CDR3 reads TGTGCCAGTAGTACCCGGGAGTATCAGAGTGCCAGGGTGCGGCAGCCCCAGCATTTT. Translated: CASSTREYQSARVRQPQHF.

The J gene is TRBJ2-3, the V gene TRBV28; no reliable D call. The CDR3 is 14 amino acids. V was pared by 2 bases and J by 2 bases, with 8 bases between. The germline CDR1 and CDR2 sequences are MDHEN and SYDVKM. The CDR3 reads CASSLIGPTDTQYF. The CDR3 nucleotides read TGTGCCAGCAGTTTAATTGGGCCCACAGATACGCAGTATTTT.

The chain is built from TRBV4-1 and TRBJ2-5; a weak D match, TRBD2 (6 bases). This CDR3 is built from 14 residues. CDR1 and CDR2 from the germline V gene are MGHRA and YSYEKL. V lost 0 bases, J lost 2 bases, and 7 bases lay in between. CDR3 nucleotides: TGCGCCAGCAGCCAAGACGGGACTCAAGAGACCCAGTACTTC. Translated, it gives CASSQDGTQETQYF.

The chain combines TRBV6-1 with TRBJ2-7; 7 nucleotides match TRBD1. Trimming at V came to 2 bases and at J to 4 bases, leaving 2 bases not matched to a gene. The germline gives CDR1 MNHNS, CDR2 SASEGT. This CDR3 comprises 13 residues. This chain's CDR3 is CASSERGLYEQYV. Here the CDR3 DNA reads TGTGCCAGCAGTGAAAGGGGGCTATACGAGCAGTACGTC.

The chain has TRBV18 and TRBJ1-1; D might be TRBD1 (6 bases). CDR1 is KGHSH, CDR2 LQKENI, per germline. The CDR3 has 14 residues. V was cut by 3 bases and J by 8 bases, with 16 bases left in between. The CDR3: CASSPETGGWEAFF. In DNA, the CDR3 is TGTGCCAGCTCACCCGAGACAGGTGGATGGGAAGCTTTCTTT.

This rearrangement joins TRBV5-1 to TRBJ1-4; 8 bases match TRBD1. J gave up 4 bases and V 4 bases, and 3 bases lay outside the gene matches. The germline gives CDR1 SGHRS, CDR2 YFSETQ. The CDR3 totals 14 residues. CDR3 sequence reads: CASSQTGVNEKLFF. DNA of the CDR3: TGCGCCAGCAGCCAGACAGGGGTTAATGAAAAACTGTTTTTT.

In the case of this clone: The germline gene is not matched at one end of the junction; a read error may be the cause. The chain combines TRBV7-8 with TRBJ2-3; 8 bases match TRBD1. Germline V gene sequence: CDR1 SGHVS, CDR2 FQNEAQ. The CDR3 has 15 residues. CDR3 DNA sequence: TGTGCCAGCCGCTTACGGACAGGGTATTGGGATACGCAGTATTTT. Translating gives CASRLRTGYWDTQYF.

This clone was counted once. The CDR3 here is CASSRKGGAGNTIYF. In DNA, the CDR3 is TGTGCCAGCAGCCGCAAAGGGGGCGCGGGAAACACCATATATTTT. This chain connects TRBV6-5 to TRBJ1-3; 7 nucleotides align to TRBD1. Germline V gene lookup returns CDR1 MNHEY and CDR2 SVGAGI. With V trimmed by 6 bases and J by 4 bases, 9 bases remained unmatched. This CDR3 has 15 amino acids.

The chain recombines TRBV5-1 with TRBJ2-5, with D possibly TRBD1 on 6 matching bases. Germline V gives CDR1 SGHRS, CDR2 YFSETQ. The germline V and J ends were trimmed by 1 base and 0 bases, with 10 bases remaining between them. This CDR3 comprises 15 residues. CDR3 sequence (DNA): TGCGCCAGCAGCTTGTATCAGGGGTACCAAGAGACCCAGTACTTC. Amino acids: CASSLYQGYQETQYF.

This clone is a singleton in its sample. The chain links TRBV30 to TRBJ2-3; 8 bases are shared with TRBD2. CDR3 length: 13 residues. Trimming removed 7 bases from V and 2 bases from J; junction bases left unmatched: 5. Germline V lookup: CDR1 GTSNPN, CDR2 SVGIG (reference sequence). CDR3 DNA: TGTGCCTTTGCGGGACTAGTCACAGATACGCAGTATTTT. Residues: CAFAGLVTDTQYF. Based on the CDR3 plus reference TRBV30 and TRBJ2-3, the full variable domain is SQTIHQWPATLVQPVGSPLSLECTVEGTSNPNLYWYRQAAGRGLQLLFYSVGIGQISSEVPQNLSASRPQDRQFILSSKKLLLSDSGFYLCAFAGLVTDTQYFGPGTRLTVL.

This chain uses TRBV18 with TRBJ2-3, with D uncertain. Trimming pared 5 bases from V and 2 bases from J, leaving 8 bases between. Germline CDR1 is KGHSH and CDR2 is LQKENI. The CDR3 sequence is 13 residues long. The CDR3 DNA reads as TGTGCCAGCTCAGGGCAGTCCACAGATACGCAGTATTTT. This encodes CASSGQSTDTQYF.

V and J are TRBV5-5 and TRBJ2-1; D may be TRBD2 (5 bases). The germline V gene has CDR1 SGHKS and CDR2 YYEKEE (reference sequence). The CDR3 has 16 residues. Trimming took off 5 bases at V and 1 base at J, with 16 bases between the two ends. The CDR3 coding sequence is TGTGCCAGCAGGAGCGGACTGGCACAGTCCTACAATGAGCAGTTCTTC. Encoded protein: CASRSGLAQSYNEQFF.

Concerning this clone: In the same sample, other DNA sequences code for this CDR3. The genes are TRBV7-2 and TRBJ2-5; weak D call: TRBD2 (7 bases). The CDR3 runs to 15 residues. Germline CDR1 is SGHTA and CDR2 is FQGNSA. Trimming took 0 bases from V and 5 from J, leaving 13 bases between them. In DNA, the CDR3 is TGTGCCAGCAGCTTAGCGGGGGGGCCGGCGGAGACCCAGTACTTC. It codes for CASSLAGGPAETQYF.

This rearrangement joins TRBV11-3 to TRBJ2-1, with D uncertain. Trimming took off 2 bases at V and 5 bases at J, with 13 bases between the two ends. The CDR3 covers 15 residues. The germline V gene encodes CDR1 SGHNT and CDR2 YENEEA. CDR3 protein: CASSLYGSTHNEQFF. Written as DNA, the CDR3 is TGTGCCAGCAGCTTATACGGTTCCACCCACAATGAGCAGTTCTTC.

This chain links TRBV19 with TRBJ1-3; D gene ambiguous. Per the germline V gene, CDR1 is LNHDA and CDR2 is SQIVND (reference sequence). The length of the CDR3 is 14 residues. V was clipped by 2 bases and J by 0 bases, with 5 bases between them. The CDR3 DNA reads as TGTGCCAGTAGTATAACCAGCTCTGGAAACACCATATATTTT. Translation: CASSITSSGNTIYF.

V is TRBV6-5 and J is TRBJ1-1; TRBD1 aligns across 8 bases. With V trimmed by 7 bases and J by 5 bases, 12 bases remained unmatched. The germline V gene has CDR1 MNHEY and CDR2 SVGAGI. CDR3 size: 15 residues. The CDR3 loop reads CASTGRGQGRTEAFF. CDR3 in DNA: TGTGCCAGCACCGGAAGAGGACAGGGCCGAACTGAAGCTTTCTTT.

This rearrangement joins TRBV5-1 to TRBJ1-4; the D is unclear. Trimming took off 0 bases at V and 2 bases at J, with 8 bases between the two ends. The CDR3 is 15 residues long. The germline gives CDR1 SGHRS, CDR2 YFSETQ. The CDR3 spells CASSLAGNTNEKLFF. The CDR3 nucleotides read TGCGCCAGCAGCTTGGCCGGGAATACTAATGAAAAACTGTTTTTT.

This chain connects TRBV9 to TRBJ1-2; tentatively, D is TRBD1 (5 bases). Trimming left V 0 bases short and J 5 bases short, with 14 bases between. From germline, CDR1 is SGDLS and CDR2 YYNGEE. The CDR3 totals 15 residues. The CDR3 DNA sequence: TGTGCCAGCAGCGTAGCTCAGACAGCTCCTTATGGCTACACCTTC. It specifies CASSVAQTAPYGYTF.